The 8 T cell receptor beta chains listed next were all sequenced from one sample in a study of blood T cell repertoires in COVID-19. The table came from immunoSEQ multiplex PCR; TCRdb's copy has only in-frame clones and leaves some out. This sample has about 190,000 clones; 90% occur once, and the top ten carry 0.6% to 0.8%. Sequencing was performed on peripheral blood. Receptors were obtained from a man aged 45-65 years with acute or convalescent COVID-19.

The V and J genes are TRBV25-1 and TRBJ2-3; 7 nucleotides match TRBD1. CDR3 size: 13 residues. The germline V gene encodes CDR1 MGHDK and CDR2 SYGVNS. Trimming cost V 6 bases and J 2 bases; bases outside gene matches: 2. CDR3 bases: TGTGCCAGCAGAGACAGGGACACAGATACGCAGTATTTT. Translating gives CASRDRDTDTQYF.

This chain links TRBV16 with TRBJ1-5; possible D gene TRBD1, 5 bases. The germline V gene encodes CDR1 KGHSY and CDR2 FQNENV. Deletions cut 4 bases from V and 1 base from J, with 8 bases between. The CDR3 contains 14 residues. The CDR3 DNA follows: TGTGCCAGCAGCCTACAGGAGAGCAATCAGCCCCAGCATTTT. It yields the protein CASSLQESNQPQHF. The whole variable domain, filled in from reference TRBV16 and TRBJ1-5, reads GEEVAQTPKHLVRGEGQKAKLYCAPIKGHSYVFWYQQVLKNEFKFLISFQNENVFDETGMPKERFSAKCLPNSPCSLEIQATKLEDSAVYFCASSLQESNQPQHFGDGTRLSIL.

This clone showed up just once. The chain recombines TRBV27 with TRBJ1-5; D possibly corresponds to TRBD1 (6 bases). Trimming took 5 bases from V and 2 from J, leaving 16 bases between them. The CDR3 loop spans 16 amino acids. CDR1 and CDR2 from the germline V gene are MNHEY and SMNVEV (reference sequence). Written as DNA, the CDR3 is TGTGCCAGCAGTCCCAGGACAGTATTAGGCAATCAGCCCCAGCATTTT. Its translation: CASSPRTVLGNQPQHF.

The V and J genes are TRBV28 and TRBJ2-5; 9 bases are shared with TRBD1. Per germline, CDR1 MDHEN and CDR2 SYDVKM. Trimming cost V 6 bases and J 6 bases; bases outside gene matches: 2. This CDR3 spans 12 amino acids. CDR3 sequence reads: CASRTGGKTQYF. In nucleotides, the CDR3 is TGTGCCAGCAGGACAGGGGGAAAGACCCAGTACTTC.

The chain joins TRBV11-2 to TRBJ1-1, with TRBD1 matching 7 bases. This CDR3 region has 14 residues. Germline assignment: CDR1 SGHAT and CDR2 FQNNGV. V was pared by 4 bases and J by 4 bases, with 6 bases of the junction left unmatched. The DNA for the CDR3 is TGTGCCAGCAGCTACTCAGGGGGGTCCACTGAAGCTTTCTTT. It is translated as CASSYSGGSTEAFF.

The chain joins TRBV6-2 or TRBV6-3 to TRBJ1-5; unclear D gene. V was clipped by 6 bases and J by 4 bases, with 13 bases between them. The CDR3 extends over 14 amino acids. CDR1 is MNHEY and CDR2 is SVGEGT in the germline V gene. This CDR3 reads CASSQGRLNQPQHF. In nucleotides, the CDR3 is TGTGCCAGCAGCCAAGGGAGATTGAATCAGCCCCAGCATTTT.

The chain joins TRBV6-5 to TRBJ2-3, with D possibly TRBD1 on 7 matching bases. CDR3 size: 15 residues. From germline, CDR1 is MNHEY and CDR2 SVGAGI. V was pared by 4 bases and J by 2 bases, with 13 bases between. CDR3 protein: CASSSTGDSTDTQYF. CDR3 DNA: TGTGCCAGCAGTTCAACAGGGGACTCCACAGATACGCAGTATTTT.

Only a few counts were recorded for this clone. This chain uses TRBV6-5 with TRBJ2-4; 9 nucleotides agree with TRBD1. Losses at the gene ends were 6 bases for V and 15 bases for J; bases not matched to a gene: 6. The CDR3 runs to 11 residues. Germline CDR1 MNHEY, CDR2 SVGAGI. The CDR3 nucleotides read TGTGCCAGCAGGGGACAGGGATCATGGTACTTC. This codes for CASRGQGSWYF.